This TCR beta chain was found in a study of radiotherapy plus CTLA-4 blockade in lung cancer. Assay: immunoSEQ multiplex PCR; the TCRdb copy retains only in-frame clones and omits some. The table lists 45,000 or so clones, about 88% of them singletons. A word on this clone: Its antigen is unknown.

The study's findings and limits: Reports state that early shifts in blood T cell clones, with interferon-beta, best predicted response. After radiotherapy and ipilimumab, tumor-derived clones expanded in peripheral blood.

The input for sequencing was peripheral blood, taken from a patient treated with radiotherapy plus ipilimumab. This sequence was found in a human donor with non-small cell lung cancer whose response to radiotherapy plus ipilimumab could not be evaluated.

The DNA of the CDR3 is TGTGCCAGCACGCCAGCGGGGGCTTACTACGAGCAGTACTTC. Translating it yields CASTPAGAYYEQYF. V is TRBV28 and J is TRBJ2-7; 8 bases fit TRBD2. Trimming cost V 7 bases and J 3 bases; bases outside gene matches: 8. This CDR3 has 14 amino acids. Germline V lookup: CDR1 MDHEN, CDR2 SYDVKM.